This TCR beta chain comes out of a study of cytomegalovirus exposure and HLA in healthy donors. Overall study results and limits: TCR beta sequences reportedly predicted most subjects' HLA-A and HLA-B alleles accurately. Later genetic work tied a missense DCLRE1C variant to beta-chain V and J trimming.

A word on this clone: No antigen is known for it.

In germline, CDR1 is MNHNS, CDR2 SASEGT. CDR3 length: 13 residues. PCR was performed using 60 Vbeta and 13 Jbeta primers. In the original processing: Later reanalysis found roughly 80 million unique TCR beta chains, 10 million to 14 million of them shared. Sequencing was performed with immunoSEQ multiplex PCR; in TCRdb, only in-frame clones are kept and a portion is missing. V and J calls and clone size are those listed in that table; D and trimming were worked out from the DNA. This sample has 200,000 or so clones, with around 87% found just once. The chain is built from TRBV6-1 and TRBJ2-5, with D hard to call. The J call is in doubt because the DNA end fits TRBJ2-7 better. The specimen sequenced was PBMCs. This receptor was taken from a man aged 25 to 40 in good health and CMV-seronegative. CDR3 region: CASSEALPYEQYF. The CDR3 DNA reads TGTGCCAGCAGTGAAGCGCTTCCCTACGAGCAGTACTTC.